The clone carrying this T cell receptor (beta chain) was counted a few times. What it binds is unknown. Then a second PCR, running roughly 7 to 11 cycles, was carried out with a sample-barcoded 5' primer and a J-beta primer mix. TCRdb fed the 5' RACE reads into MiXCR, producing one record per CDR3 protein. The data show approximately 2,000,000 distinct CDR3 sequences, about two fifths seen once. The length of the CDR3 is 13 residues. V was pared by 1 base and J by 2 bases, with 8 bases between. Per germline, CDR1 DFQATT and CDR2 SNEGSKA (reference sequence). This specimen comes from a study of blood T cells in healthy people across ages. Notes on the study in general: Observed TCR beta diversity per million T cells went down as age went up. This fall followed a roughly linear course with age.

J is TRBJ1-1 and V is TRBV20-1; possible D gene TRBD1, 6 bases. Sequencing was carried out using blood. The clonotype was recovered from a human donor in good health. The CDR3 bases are TGCAGTGCTAGAGGGACAGCTAACACTGAAGCTTTCTTT. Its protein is CSARGTANTEAFF.